What follows are 19 T cell receptor beta chains derived from one specimen sequenced in a study of T cells in localized non-small cell lung cancer. Here immunoSEQ multiplex PCR was the method, and the copy in TCRdb shows in-frame clones only, minus some. The data show tens of thousands of clones, 85% to 90% seen once. The sequencing used peripheral blood, collected before any cancer treatment. The receptors were gathered from a male donor aged 60 or older with stage I squamous cell lung carcinoma.

The chain uses TRBV6-5 and TRBJ1-5; D gene uncertain. CDR1 is MNHEY and CDR2 is SVGAGI in the germline V gene. V dropped 9 bases and J dropped 0 bases, with 9 bases sitting between them. The CDR3 contains 13 residues. CDR3 amino acids: CARAEYSNQPQHF. For the CDR3, the DNA is TGTGCCAGAGCGGAGTATAGCAATCAGCCCCAGCATTTT.

The chain recombines TRBV27 with TRBJ2-4; D possibly corresponds to TRBD2 (7 bases). Germline V gives CDR1 MNHEY, CDR2 SMNVEV (reference sequence). The CDR3 loop spans 13 amino acids. The ends were cut back, 6 bases at V and 7 bases at J, with 13 bases in the middle. The CDR3: CASRRGARNIQYF. The DNA of the CDR3 is TGTGCCAGCAGACGGGGGGCTCGGAACATTCAGTACTTC.

This clone was counted a few times. The chain couples TRBV7-9 to TRBJ1-2, with D tentatively TRBD1 (5 bases). Germline V lookup: CDR1 SEHNR, CDR2 FQNEAQ (reference sequence). The CDR3 runs 13 residues. V lost 1 base to trimming and J lost 7 bases, with 10 bases between them. Written as DNA, the CDR3 is TGTGCCAGCAGCTTAGTTGTTGGGGCTGGCTACACCTTC. Its protein is CASSLVVGAGYTF.

In nucleotides, the CDR3 is TGTGCCAGCAGCTTGGAGGGCGGACTGTATAATTCACCCCTCCACTTT. Protein: CASSLEGGLYNSPLHF. The chain joins TRBV5-4 to TRBJ1-6, with no clear D. The CDR3 extends over 16 amino acids. From germline, CDR1 is SGHNT and CDR2 YYREEE (reference sequence). The V end was cut by 0 bases, the J end by 4 bases, with 11 bases between.

The chain combines TRBV6-5 with TRBJ1-2; 7 bases are a match to TRBD1. The CDR3 totals 13 residues. Unmatched junction bases numbered 7, after V lost 8 bases and J lost 4 bases. Germline values: CDR1 MNHEY, CDR2 SVGAGI. For the CDR3, the DNA is TGTGCCAGCTCTGGGGACAGAGGCTATGGCTACACCTTC. This gives the protein CASSGDRGYGYTF.

The CDR3 sequence is CASSLGQGHTGELFF. The CDR3 DNA is TGCGCCAGCAGCTTGGGACAGGGGCACACCGGGGAGCTGTTTTTT. This chain uses TRBV5-1 with TRBJ2-2, with 8 bases identical to TRBD1. The ends lost 0 bases at V and 3 bases at J; junction bases unmatched: 1. The CDR3 is 15 residues long. Germline CDR1 reads SGHRS; CDR2 reads YFSETQ.

As DNA, the CDR3 is TGTGCCAGTAGTCCCAGGATCGAATATAATTCACCCCTCCACTTT. Translated: CASSPRIEYNSPLHF. The rearrangement uses TRBV19 and TRBJ1-6; D unclear. The CDR3 spans 15 residues. The V end was cut by 5 bases, the J end by 4 bases, with 12 bases between. Germline CDR1 is LNHDA and CDR2 is SQIVND (reference sequence).

The V call is TRBV15, the J call TRBJ2-7; no clear D. Per the germline V gene, CDR1 is LNHNV and CDR2 is YYDKDF (reference sequence). This CDR3 is 12 amino acids long. V shed 0 bases and J shed 4 bases, with 4 bases lying between them. CDR3 DNA: TGTGCCACCAGCAGAGATGGATACGAGCAGTACTTC. Its translation is CATSRDGYEQYF.

The V gene is TRBV11-2, the J gene TRBJ2-7, with D possibly being TRBD1 (5 bases). The V and J ends lost 5 bases and 3 bases respectively, with 14 bases between them. The CDR3 length is 14 residues. CDR1 and CDR2 (germline): SGHAT, FQNNGV. The CDR3 nucleotides are TGTGCCAGCAGCCTAGGGGCAGGGAACTACGAGCAGTACTTC. This translates into CASSLGAGNYEQYF.

The chain joins TRBV11-3 to TRBJ2-1; a weak D match, TRBD1 (6 bases). V lost 3 bases to trimming and J lost 7 bases, with 22 bases between them. The CDR3 has 17 residues. CDR1 SGHNT and CDR2 YENEEA come from the germline V gene. DNA of the CDR3: TGTGCCAGCAGCTTGGGGTCAGGGGCCCTGTCCGGGAATGAGCAGTTCTTC. It is translated as CASSLGSGALSGNEQFF.

V gene TRBV6-5 combines with J gene TRBJ1-2, with D perhaps TRBD1 (5 bases). From germline, CDR1 is MNHEY and CDR2 SVGAGI. The length of the CDR3 is 14 residues. The V and J ends lost 6 bases and 8 bases respectively, with 19 bases between them. CDR3 residues: CASRLDTGVLGYTF. In DNA, the CDR3 is TGTGCCAGCAGACTGGACACGGGGGTTCTCGGCTACACCTTC.

This chain connects TRBV4-3 to TRBJ1-3; a possible D gene is TRBD1 (5 bases). This CDR3 comprises 15 residues. V was clipped by 1 base and J by 0 bases, with 7 bases between them. CDR1 is LGHNA, CDR2 YSLEER, per germline. CDR3 amino acids: CASSQVGGSGNTIYF. The DNA for the CDR3 is TGCGCCAGCAGCCAAGTTGGGGGCTCTGGAAACACCATATATTTT.

The chain carries TRBV9 and TRBJ2-1; 10 positions match TRBD1. Per germline, CDR1 SGDLS and CDR2 YYNGEE. This CDR3 has 15 residues. V lost 4 bases and J lost 3; bases outside the gene matches: 4. The CDR3 sequence: CASSQTGGFYNEQFF. The CDR3 nucleotides read TGTGCCAGCAGCCAGACAGGGGGCTTCTACAATGAGCAGTTCTTC. The full variable domain, with the rest looked up from reference TRBV9 and TRBJ2-1, is DSGVTQTPKHLITATGQRVTLRCSPRSGDLSVYWYQQSLDQGLQFLIQYYNGEERAKGNILERFSAQQFPDLHSELNLSSLELGDSALYFCASSQTGGFYNEQFFGPGTRLTVL.

This clone was observed a single time. The sample carries other DNA sequences with the same CDR3. The chain recombines TRBV30 with TRBJ2-5; TRBD1 agrees at 10 bases. The CDR3 consists of 14 residues. CDR1 GTSNPN and CDR2 SVGIG come from the germline V gene (reference sequence). With V trimmed by 2 bases and J by 2 bases, 2 bases remained unmatched. The CDR3 reads CAWSLDRGQETQYF. The CDR3 DNA is TGTGCCTGGAGTTTGGACAGGGGGCAAGAGACCCAGTACTTC.

This rearrangement joins TRBV6-5 to TRBJ1-1, with 8 bases that match TRBD1. Germline V lookup: CDR1 MNHEY, CDR2 SVGAGI. This CDR3 region has 14 residues. Unmatched junction bases numbered 4, after V lost 2 bases and J lost 5 bases. In DNA, the CDR3 is TGTGCCAGCAGTTACACGGACAGGGCTACTGAAGCTTTCTTT. Its protein is CASSYTDRATEAFF.

The rearrangement joins TRBV29-1 to TRBJ1-1; tentatively, D is TRBD1 (5 bases). This CDR3 comprises 13 residues. Trimming removed 6 bases from V and 5 bases from J, with 16 bases in between. Germline V gene sequence: CDR1 SQVTM, CDR2 ANQGSEA. The chain's CDR3 is CSVGRDPGTEAFF. CDR3 in DNA: TGCAGCGTCGGACGGGACCCGGGAACTGAAGCTTTCTTT.

The V call is TRBV2, the J call TRBJ2-4; TRBD1 aligns across 10 bases. Germline V gene lookup returns CDR1 SNHLY and CDR2 FYNNEI. CDR3 length equals 14 residues. V dropped 3 bases and J dropped 9; count of bases not matched to a gene: 5. CDR3 coding DNA: TGTGCCAGCAGTGAGGGGGACAGGGGACCCATTCAGTACTTC. Its translation is CASSEGDRGPIQYF.

The rearrangement joins TRBV5-1 to TRBJ2-5, with 7 bases lining up with TRBD1. This CDR3 has 15 amino acids. With 2 bases clipped from V and 5 bases from J, the junction kept 9 bases outside the gene matches. Germline V gives CDR1 SGHRS, CDR2 YFSETQ. CDR3: CASSLTGVNGETQYF. The CDR3 DNA follows: TGCGCCAGCAGCTTAACAGGGGTAAACGGGGAGACCCAGTACTTC.

V is TRBV28 and J is TRBJ1-2, with D unclear. Germline V lookup: CDR1 MDHEN, CDR2 SYDVKM. The CDR3 is 16 amino acids. V shed 5 bases and J shed 4 bases, with 20 bases lying between them. The CDR3 sequence: CASSPPPAWSFYGYTF. The CDR3 DNA follows: TGTGCCAGCAGTCCACCGCCGGCTTGGTCCTTCTATGGCTACACCTTC.